This TCR beta chain appears in the sequencing data of a study of T cells in Graves' hyperthyroidism and ophthalmopathy. Study at large: Sampling of peripheral blood happened at initial diagnosis, prior to any treatment.

CDR1 and CDR2 (germline): SGDLS, YYNGEE. V lost 7 bases to trimming and J lost 5 bases, with 18 bases between them. This CDR3 region has 15 residues. This clonotype occurred many times. RNA transcripts served as the template for amplifying TCR beta CDR3 regions. TCR CDR3 regions were first amplified by RT-PCR with HTBI primers. In TCRdb, the multiplex PCR reads were re-called with MiXCR into one record per CDR3 protein. The table lists about 350,000 distinct CDR3 sequences, approximately 18% of them singletons, with approximately 33% in the top ten. Sequencing used blood. The rearrangement links TRBV9 to TRBJ2-2, with D tentatively TRBD1 or TRBD2 (5 bases each). This sequence originates from a woman in her 30s with Graves' hyperthyroidism that later progressed to Graves' ophthalmopathy. In nucleotides, the CDR3 is TGTGCCAGCGGTCACCGGGACGGAACTACCGGGGAGCTGTTTTTT. This codes for CASGHRDGTTGELFF.